This TCR beta chain stems from a study of cytomegalovirus exposure and HLA in healthy donors. For the study at large: Of the donors genotyped, 300 to 500 in all, about 76% fell in the Caucasian-associated ancestry cluster. General study findings and limits: According to an earlier analysis, most TCR beta V segments yielded productive rearrangements about 90% or about 30% of the time.

The primer mix had 60 Vbeta and 13 Jbeta primers. TCRdb keeps only in-frame clones here, not all; method: immunoSEQ multiplex PCR. The sample contains about 230,000 clones, roughly 73% of which appear only once. V was cut by 0 bases and J by 5 bases, with 4 bases left in between. The CDR3 is 11 amino acids. The V gene's germline CDR1 is GTSNPN and CDR2 SVGIG (reference sequence). Turning to this clone: The antigen is not known.

The genes are TRBV30 and TRBJ2-5; the D is unclear. Sample: PBMCs. This TCR came from a boy younger than 18 in good health and CMV-seronegative. This CDR3 reads CAWSVQETQYF. The CDR3 DNA follows: TGTGCCTGGAGTGTACAGGAGACCCAGTACTTC.